This TCR beta chain is drawn from a study of T cell responses to AZD1222 COVID-19 vaccine. Study-level background: Some second doses came at about 4 weeks and others at about 12 weeks; these were pooled.

The study, taken as a whole, reports: At baseline, just 5 or 6 AZD1222 recipients tested seropositive. Reportedly, close to half of spike-specific TCRs are directed against unmutated variant regions. The sample set comprised mostly white British donors with more females, and clonal diversity was possibly underestimated.

Germline assignment: CDR1 LGHNA and CDR2 YSLEER. The CDR3 has 14 amino acids. The V end was cut by 0 bases, the J end by 2 bases, with 7 bases between. Comment on this clone: Its antigen is not identified.

Using immunoSEQ multiplex PCR, the repertoire was profiled, and TCRdb retains in-frame clones only, with some absent. The sample yields under 150,000 clones, 80% to 95% seen once. The chain carries TRBV4-3 and TRBJ2-5; D unresolved. This TCR was recovered from an adult in good health. This sample comprised peripheral blood, obtained on day 0 of AZD1222 vaccination. CDR3 nucleotide sequence: TGCGCCAGCAGCCAAGAGGGCAGTCAAGAGACCCAGTACTTC. It yields the protein CASSQEGSQETQYF.